The 5 T cell receptor beta chains given below trace back to one sample, sequenced in a study of T cell repertoires in cytomegalovirus infection. TCRdb called the reads again in MiXCR, with one record for every CDR3 protein. The sample holds some 250,000 distinct CDR3 sequences, 9.1% seen once. Sequenced sample: PBMCs. These receptors were collected from a human donor in good health (CMV status not recorded). Some clones in this sample may be carry-over from other donors' samples.

The chain combines TRBV7-2 with TRBJ2-5, with 7 bases matching TRBD2. Trimming at V came to 2 bases and at J to 6 bases, leaving 9 bases not matched to a gene. The CDR3 loop spans 15 amino acids. Per the germline V gene, CDR1 is SGHTA and CDR2 is FQGNSA. CDR3 nucleotide sequence: TGTGCCAGCAGCTTAATGGCGGGGGAGGTCAAGACCCAGTACTTC. Encoded protein: CASSLMAGEVKTQYF.

This clonotype was picked up many times. The CDR3 sequence is CATFVGGGNTEAFF. The CDR3 DNA follows: TGTGCCACCTTTGTGGGAGGGGGAAACACTGAAGCTTTCTTT. The chain has TRBV28 and TRBJ1-1; maybe TRBD1 (6 bases). V lost 10 bases to trimming and J lost 2 bases, with 17 bases between them. CDR1 MDHEN and CDR2 SYDVKM come from the germline V gene. The CDR3 extends over 14 amino acids.

This clonotype was seen at least ten times. The chain joins TRBV7-9 to TRBJ1-1; TRBD1 matches 7 bases. The germline V gene encodes CDR1 SEHNR and CDR2 FQNEAQ (reference sequence). Trimming took 6 bases from V and 0 from J; bases not matched to a gene: 7. CDR3 length equals 15 residues. CDR3 residues: CASSSGGRMNTEAFF. The CDR3, as DNA: TGTGCCAGCAGTTCAGGGGGTCGTATGAACACTGAAGCTTTCTTT. The full variable domain, rest sourced from reference TRBV7-9 and TRBJ1-1, is DTGVSQNPRHKITKRGQNVTFRCDPISEHNRLYWYRQTLGQGPEFLTYFQNEAQLEKSRLLSDRFSAERPKGSFSTLEIQRTEQGDSAMYLCASSSGGRMNTEAFFGQGTRLTVV.

There are many counts of this clonotype. The rearrangement joins TRBV6-5 to TRBJ2-7; possible D gene TRBD2, 5 bases. V was shortened by 5 bases and J by 1 base, with 12 bases between the two germline ends. Germline V gives CDR1 MNHEY, CDR2 SVGAGI. There are 14 residues in the CDR3. In DNA form, the CDR3 reads TGTGCCAGCAGTCATGGACGGGGATCCTACGAGCAGTACTTC. Translated: CASSHGRGSYEQYF.

This clonotype has ten or more counts. The chain combines TRBV7-2 with TRBJ2-3; TRBD1 is a possible D gene (6 bases). The CDR3 totals 15 residues. The V gene's germline CDR1 is SGHTA and CDR2 FQGNSA. The V end was cut by 6 bases, the J end by 1 base, with 14 bases between. The chain's CDR3 is CASSRDTAGTDTQYF. Here the CDR3 DNA reads TGTGCCAGCAGTCGGGACACCGCTGGCACAGATACGCAGTATTTT.